Listed below are T cell receptor beta chains from one sample, sequenced in a study of T cell repertoires in aging, cancer and after chemotherapy. MiXCR, applied by TCRdb to the multiplex PCR reads, yields one record per CDR3 protein. In the table there are thousands of distinct CDR3 sequences, about 56% of which are singletons. The sequenced material came from blood. The source of these receptors is a human donor with a solid tumor. Both conserved end residues are part of each CDR3. Fields, in order: J gene, V gene, clone size, D gene, CDR3 protein, CDR3 DNA. D genes are given only for firm matches. Clone size is given for some rows only: seen once, a few or many times, or a class if the clone is expanded.

TRBJ1-2 | TRBV30 | few | . | CAWSAPGGTNYGYTF | TGTGCCTGGAGTGCCCCTGGAGGGACTAACTATGGCTACACCTTC
TRBJ1-2 | TRBV6-1 | . | . | CASSSSGGTYGYTF | TGTGCCAGCAGCTCTTCGGGGGGAACCTATGGCTACACCTTC
TRBJ2-7 | TRBV27 | . | . | CASSSSLYEQYF | TGTGCCAGCAGTTCTTCCCTCTACGAGCAGTACTTC
TRBJ2-7 | TRBV28 | . | . | CASSRTGGEGQDEQYF | TGTGCCAGCAGTCGAACAGGGGGGGAGGGTCAAGACGAGCAGTACTTC
TRBJ2-3 | TRBV29-1 | . | TRBD1 | CSVEGGGGADTQYF | TGCAGCGTTGAAGGAGGGGGCGGCGCAGATACGCAGTATTTT
TRBJ2-7 | TRBV28 | . | . | CASSLIRRGPSYEQYF | TGTGCCAGCAGTTTAATCAGGCGGGGCCCTTCCTACGAGCAGTACTTC
TRBJ1-4 | TRBV19 | few | . | CASSIQGGEKLFF | TGTGCCAGTAGTATCCAGGGTGGCGAAAAACTGTTTTTT
TRBJ1-4 | TRBV28 | . | TRBD1 | CASSWGTGGGANEKLFF | TGTGCTAGCAGTTGGGGGACAGGGGGCGGAGCAAATGAAAAACTGTTTTTT
TRBJ1-1 | TRBV20-1 | . | . | CSAPGSFPTEAFF | TGCAGTGCTCCCGGGTCCTTCCCCACTGAAGCTTTCTTT
TRBJ2-7 | TRBV27 | few | . | CASSSTQLSYEQYF | TGTGCCAGCAGTTCAACCCAGTTGTCCTACGAGCAGTACTTC
TRBJ2-7 | TRBV12-3/TRBV12-4 | . | TRBD1 | CASSSTQGPGYEQYF | TGTGCCAGCAGTTCGACACAGGGGCCCGGGTACGAGCAGTACTTC
TRBJ2-1 | TRBV5-6 | . | TRBD2 | CASSLDSGRLYNEQFF | TGTGCCAGCAGCTTGGACAGCGGGAGGCTCTACAATGAGCAGTTCTTC
TRBJ1-3 | TRBV7-9 | few | . | CASSLEYDLNTIYF | TGTGCCAGCAGCTTAGAATACGATTTGAACACCATATATTTT
TRBJ2-6 | TRBV7-9 | few | TRBD1 | CASSTGQVPGANVLTF | TGTGCCAGCAGCACCGGACAGGTCCCTGGGGCCAACGTCCTGACTTTC
TRBJ2-3 | TRBV29-1 | . | TRBD2 | CSASGASGKFTDTQYF | TGCAGCGCCTCTGGTGCTAGCGGGAAGTTCACAGATACGCAGTATTTT
TRBJ2-6 | TRBV20-1 | . | . | CSARDHNSGANVLTF | TGCAGTGCTAGAGATCATAACTCTGGGGCCAACGTCCTGACTTTC
TRBJ2-1 | TRBV7-2 | . | TRBD2 | CASSPVPRTSVYEQFF | TGTGCCAGCAGCCCCGTCCCTAGGACTAGCGTGTATGAGCAGTTCTTC
TRBJ1-1 | TRBV6-5 | few | . | CASSSSGGEAFF | TGTGCCAGCAGTTCCTCGGGGGGAGAAGCTTTCTTT
TRBJ1-1 | TRBV20-1 | few | . | CSARTVSTEAFF | TGCAGTGCTCGGACAGTGAGCACTGAAGCTTTCTTT
TRBJ1-5 | TRBV20-1 | . | TRBD1 | CSARDGRQGSNQPQHF | TGCAGTGCTAGAGATGGGAGACAGGGGAGCAATCAGCCCCAGCATTTT
TRBJ1-5 | TRBV7-9 | once | . | CASSSGTGYSNQPQHF | TGTGCCAGCAGCTCCGGGACGGGTTATAGCAATCAGCCCCAGCATTTT
TRBJ2-3 | TRBV30 | . | TRBD1 | CAWSIGTAIATDTQYF | TGTGCCTGGAGTATAGGGACAGCAATCGCCACAGATACGCAGTATTTT
TRBJ1-1 | TRBV20-1 | . | . | CSADFGTAPNTEAFF | TGCAGTGCGGACTTCGGGACGGCGCCGAACACTGAAGCTTTCTTT
TRBJ1-4 | TRBV7-6 | few | TRBD1 | CASSLDDRATDEKLFF | TGTGCCAGCAGCTTAGACGACAGGGCGACGGATGAAAAACTGTTTTTT
TRBJ1-1 | TRBV5-6 | few | . | CASSHWVRWGISGDTEAFF | TGTGCCAGCAGCCATTGGGTACGGTGGGGTATTTCCGGGGACACTGAAGCTTTCTTT
TRBJ1-2 | TRBV19 | . | TRBD1 | CASGWDSISSYTF | TGTGCCAGTGGCTGGGACAGCATCTCGAGCTACACCTTC
TRBJ2-2 | TRBV6-5 | . | . | CASSDLARHTGELFF | TGTGCCAGCAGTGATCTAGCGCGCCACACCGGGGAGCTGTTTTTT